The 17 T cell receptor beta chains listed next were all sequenced from one sample in a study of shared clonotypes between healthy human individuals. The assay was immunoSEQ multiplex PCR, and TCRdb's table has in-frame clones only and misses some. The repertoire has 450,000 to 500,000 clones, 79% of them found once; the top ten carry 9.5% to 15%. Sequences were obtained from PBMCs. The origin of the receptors is a woman in her thirties or forties in good health. Some clones in this sample may be carry-over from other donors' samples.

The chain has TRBV7-6 and TRBJ2-7; 13 positions match TRBD2. The V and J ends lost 5 bases and 7 bases, in that order; junction bases with no gene match: 14. Germline CDR1 SGHVS, CDR2 FNYEAQ. The CDR3 loop spans 17 amino acids. The CDR3 DNA follows: TGTGCCAGCAGCCCAGGGACTAGCGGGACCTTACTCGGGGAGCAGTACTTC. Encoded protein: CASSPGTSGTLLGEQYF.

A single count supports this clone. The chain couples TRBV12-5 to TRBJ2-3; D might be TRBD2 (6 bases). Germline CDR1 is LGHNT and CDR2 is FRNRAP. V was cut by 0 bases and J by 7 bases, with 20 bases left in between. CDR3 size: 17 residues. The CDR3 protein is CASGLVIPGGTSYTQYF. The CDR3 coding sequence is TGTGCTAGTGGTTTGGTAATTCCCGGGGGAACCTCTTATACGCAGTATTTT.

The chain combines TRBV5-6 with TRBJ2-3; 11 bases line up with TRBD2. The CDR3 runs to 16 residues. V lost 3 bases to trimming and J lost 5 bases; unmatched junction nucleotides: 8. CDR1 and CDR2 from the germline V gene are SGHDT and YYEEEE. CDR3 protein: CASSSGTSGFGDTQYF. CDR3 DNA sequence: TGTGCCAGCAGCTCCGGGACTAGCGGTTTCGGAGATACGCAGTATTTT.

The chain carries TRBV4-1 and TRBJ2-1, with TRBD1 as a possible D gene (5 bases). Germline CDR1 is MGHRA and CDR2 is YSYEKL. Between the trimmed V and J ends, which lost 2 bases and 8 bases, there was a span of 13 bases. This CDR3 is 14 amino acids long. CDR3 sequence: CASSQPPQGHEQFF. CDR3 nucleotides: TGCGCCAGCAGCCAACCGCCCCAGGGTCATGAGCAGTTCTTC.

This chain links TRBV7-2 with TRBJ1-4, with D possibly being TRBD1 (5 bases). The CDR3 has 13 residues. From germline, CDR1 is SGHTA and CDR2 FQGNSA. Trimming took off 3 bases at V and 5 bases at J, with 7 bases between the two ends. The CDR3 region is CASSFSGNEKLFF. In DNA, the CDR3 is TGTGCCAGCAGCTTTTCAGGGAATGAAAAACTGTTTTTT.

The sample holds one count of this clone. V and J are TRBV30 and TRBJ1-5, with 7 bases that match TRBD1. The ends lost 2 bases at V and 6 bases at J; junction bases unmatched: 7. This CDR3 region has 14 residues. Germline-derived CDR1 and CDR2 are GTSNPN and SVGIG (reference sequence). This CDR3 is CAWSSNRGGQPQHF. In nucleotides, the CDR3 is TGTGCCTGGAGTTCCAACAGGGGTGGTCAGCCCCAGCATTTT.

This clone was found a few times. V gene TRBV5-1 combines with J gene TRBJ2-5; TRBD1 is a possible D gene (5 bases). The length of the CDR3 is 14 residues. Trimming cost V 4 bases and J 4 bases, with 14 bases left between them. Looked up from germline, CDR1 is SGHRS and CDR2 is YFSETQ. DNA of the CDR3: TGCGCCAGCAGCAGGGGCAGTTGGTCAGAGACCCAGTACTTC. Encoded protein: CASSRGSWSETQYF. Filled out from reference TRBV5-1 and TRBJ2-5, the complete variable domain reads KAGVTQTPRYLIKTRGQQVTLSCSPISGHRSVSWYQQTPGQGLQFLFEYFSETQRNKGNFPGRFSGRQFSNSRSEMNVSTLELGDSALYLCASSRGSWSETQYFGPGTRLLVL.

In this sample, this clone turned up once. The rearrangement joins TRBV6-5 to TRBJ2-7; D might be TRBD1 (6 bases). Trimming stripped 7 bases from V and 0 bases from J, with 10 bases between. Germline lookup yields CDR1 MNHEY and CDR2 SVGAGI. The CDR3 has 13 residues. The CDR3 spells CASTRDTSYEQYF. The CDR3 nucleotides read TGTGCCAGCACTCGGGACACCTCCTACGAGCAGTACTTC.

This clone was recorded a few times. J is TRBJ1-1 and V is TRBV30; 11 bases map to TRBD1. In germline, CDR1 is GTSNPN, CDR2 SVGIG (reference sequence). The V gene end was trimmed by 6 bases and the J gene end by 3 bases; junction bases not matched to a gene: 3. CDR3 length: 13 residues. CDR3 sequence: CACPGQGDTEAFF. The CDR3 DNA is TGTGCCTGCCCGGGACAGGGGGACACTGAAGCTTTCTTT.

This clone was picked up a small number of times. V gene TRBV29-1 combines with J gene TRBJ1-1; D possibly corresponds to TRBD1 (5 bases). This CDR3 has 13 amino acids. Germline lookup yields CDR1 SQVTM and CDR2 ANQGSEA. Trimming stripped 7 bases from V and 1 base from J, with 13 bases between. CDR3 protein: CSAALGPNTEAFF. The CDR3 bases are TGCAGCGCTGCGTTGGGGCCGAACACTGAAGCTTTCTTT.

The CDR3 DNA is TGTGCCAGCAGCTTGGGCCGCAATCAGCCCCAGCATTTT. This translates into CASSLGRNQPQHF. V is TRBV7-3 and J is TRBJ1-5; D remains unclear. The germline V gene has CDR1 SGHTA and CDR2 FQGTGA. Trimming cost V 3 bases and J 2 bases, with 5 bases left between them. The CDR3 contains 13 residues.

The V call is TRBV7-2, the J call TRBJ2-3, with 7 bases lining up with TRBD2. The V gene's germline CDR1 is SGHTA and CDR2 FQGNSA. After removal of 1 base from V and 2 bases from J, the junction contained 3 bases not matched to a gene. The CDR3 is made up of 15 amino acids. DNA of the CDR3: TGTGCCAGCAGCTTAGGACTAGCCCTCACAGATACGCAGTATTTT. Its translation is CASSLGLALTDTQYF.

J is TRBJ1-4 and V is TRBV7-2; the D gene is possibly TRBD1 (5 bases). Per germline, CDR1 SGHTA and CDR2 FQGNSA. With 4 bases removed from V and 3 bases from J, the gap between germline ends came to 12 bases. This CDR3 has 15 amino acids. The CDR3 protein is CASSSQGRANEKLFF. The CDR3 DNA reads as TGTGCCAGCAGCTCTCAGGGTAGGGCTAATGAAAAACTGTTTTTT.

The chain couples TRBV2 to TRBJ2-1; possible D gene TRBD1, 6 bases. CDR3 length equals 13 residues. The V end was cut by 2 bases, the J end by 7 bases, with 9 bases between. Per germline, CDR1 SNHLY and CDR2 FYNNEI. CDR3 amino acids: CASSEQGFNEQFF. Written as DNA, the CDR3 is TGTGCCAGCAGTGAACAGGGGTTTAATGAGCAGTTCTTC.

This clone occurred a few times. The chain is built from TRBV5-1 and TRBJ2-3, with 8 bases matching TRBD2. This CDR3 has 14 residues. The germline CDR1 and CDR2 sequences are SGHRS and YFSETQ. The V and J ends lost 5 bases and 4 bases, in that order; junction bases with no gene match: 6. The CDR3 here is CASRDGRASDTQYF. CDR3 DNA sequence: TGCGCCAGCAGAGACGGGAGGGCTTCAGATACGCAGTATTTT.

The gene calls are TRBV19 and TRBJ2-5; D is perhaps TRBD1 or TRBD2 (5 bases each). The CDR3 contains 16 residues. Germline CDR1 reads LNHDA; CDR2 reads SQIVND (reference sequence). V was cut by 1 base and J by 2 bases, with 14 bases left in between. CDR3 in amino acids: CASSIGPGRRQETQYF. The CDR3, as DNA: TGTGCCAGTAGTATAGGACCGGGACGGCGGCAAGAGACCCAGTACTTC.

The V and J genes are TRBV29-1 and TRBJ2-5; no clear D. Germline CDR1 reads SQVTM; CDR2 reads ANQGSEA. This CDR3 region has 13 residues. The V end was cut by 4 bases, the J end by 3 bases, with 12 bases between. The CDR3 loop is CSVVIASKETQYF. CDR3 bases: TGCAGCGTTGTTATCGCCAGTAAAGAGACCCAGTACTTC. Combining the CDR3 with reference TRBV29-1 and TRBJ2-5 gives the whole variable domain SAVISQKPSRDICQRGTSLTIQCQVDSQVTMMFWYRQQPGQSLTLIATANQGSEATYESGFVIDKFPISRPNLTFSTLTVSNMSPEDSSIYLCSVVIASKETQYFGPGTRLLVL.